This TCR beta chain was documented in a study of regulatory T cells in long-lasting Graves disease. Time point of the sample: newly diagnosed GD, antithyroid drugs for less than 3 months. Researchers made the TCR library from RNA that was extracted from PBMCs. Concerning this clonotype itself: Antigen unknown.

The CDR3 consists of 17 residues. Trimming cost V 0 bases and J 1 base; bases outside gene matches: 8. Germline V CDR1 and CDR2: SEHNR, FQNEAQ (reference sequence). Assembly of TCR beta libraries relied on iRepertoire HTBI primers together with Arm-PCR of CDR3 regions. MiXCR was run by TCRdb on the multiplex PCR reads, yielding one entry per CDR3 protein. The sample has some 490,000 distinct CDR3 sequences, around 11% seen once. Broader study findings: Newly diagnosed disease favored TRBV20-1 and TRBJ2-1 over persistent disease.

These data were also reused for a study on T cells in Graves' hyperthyroidism and ophthalmopathy.

V usage is TRBV7-9 and J usage is TRBJ2-7; 8 positions match TRBD1. The clonotype originates from a woman in her 30s with Graves disease. Sequences were derived from peripheral blood mononuclear cells (PBMCs), sampled at new diagnosis, from a patient treated with antithyroid drugs. CDR3 sequence (DNA): TGTGCCAGCAGCTTAGCTCTACCGGGACAGGAATCCTACGAGCAGTACTTC. This gives the protein CASSLALPGQESYEQYF.